The clone carrying this TCR beta chain was picked up one time. As handled by the study authors: Reference gene primer amplification gave estimated nucleated cell counts. The assay was immunoSEQ multiplex PCR, and TCRdb's table has in-frame clones only and misses some. Clone size and the V and J calls come from that table; the DNA yielded D and trimming. The data contain about 220,000 clones, roughly 84% of them singletons. The record originates from a study of blood T cell repertoires in COVID-19. Overall study: Spain, Italy and the United States supplied samples that represented acute and convalescent COVID-19.

Germline V gene lookup returns CDR1 LGHNA and CDR2 YNFKEQ. The CDR3 runs 17 residues. V gave up 0 bases and J gave up 0 bases, with 14 bases separating them. The genes are TRBV4-2 and TRBJ1-2, with D perhaps matching TRBD1 (6 bases). The sample comprised peripheral blood. This clonotype was sampled from a woman aged 80 or over with acute or convalescent COVID-19. The chain's CDR3 is CASSQDLSGVTNYGYTF. The CDR3, as DNA: TGTGCCAGCAGCCAAGATCTATCAGGGGTAACTAACTATGGCTACACCTTC.